Given below is one T cell receptor (beta chain) in context. TCRdb keeps only in-frame clones here, not all; method: immunoSEQ multiplex PCR. The sample yields about 63,000 clones, 75% to 90% seen once. The data originate from a study of blood T cell repertoires in COVID-19. About the research overall: Collection of acute and convalescent COVID-19 samples took place in the United States, Italy and Spain. PBMCs, B-cell-depleted T cells, or T cells were the source of the cDNA or gDNA that made up the material.

CDR1 SGHDN and CDR2 FVKESK come from the germline V gene. The CDR3 is made up of 13 amino acids. V lost 4 bases and J 3 bases, leaving 9 bases between the germline ends. Seattle's cohort entered during active infection and was followed longitudinally. Sequencing used peripheral blood. This receptor was identified in a man aged 55 to 70 with COVID-19, enrolled during active disease. The J gene is TRBJ1-2, the V gene TRBV14; tentatively, D is TRBD1 (6 bases). CDR3 bases: TGTGCCAGCAGCCCCGGACAGCACTATGGCTACACCTTC. It is translated as CASSPGQHYGYTF.